These 21 T cell receptor beta chains share one sample of origin, sequenced in a study of OX40 agonist ivuxolimab in advanced cancers. Sequenced by immunoSEQ multiplex PCR; TCRdb stores in-frame clones only, minus some. The sample contains 95,000 to 150,000 clones, over 75% of which appear only once. This material consisted of CD4+ or CD8+ T cells sorted from blood, taken in a trial of the OX40 agonist ivuxolimab. The receptors derive from an adult with an advanced solid tumor such as melanoma, head and neck, liver or kidney cancer.

The rearrangement uses TRBV11-2 and TRBJ1-2; a possible D gene is TRBD1 (6 bases). The germline gives CDR1 SGHAT, CDR2 FQNNGV. Trimming cost V 3 bases and J 6 bases, with 14 bases left between them. This CDR3 contains 14 residues. Here the CDR3 DNA reads TGTGCCAGCAGCTTCCAGACAGGCTTTAATGGCTACACCTTC. Protein sequence: CASSFQTGFNGYTF.

The CDR3 coding sequence is TGTGCCAGCAGCACTGGACTAGCGGGTTTAGGGACGCAGTATTTT. Its translation: CASSTGLAGLGTQYF. The chain recombines TRBV13 with TRBJ2-3; TRBD2 matches 11 bases. Germline CDR1 and CDR2: PRHDT and FYEKMQ (reference sequence). Trimming took 5 bases from V and 9 from J; bases not matched to a gene: 10. This CDR3 region has 15 residues.

CDR3 protein: CASSFGGEFYGYTF. The CDR3 DNA reads TGCGCCAGCAGCTTTGGAGGGGAATTCTATGGCTACACCTTC. The rearrangement uses TRBV5-1 and TRBJ1-2; maybe TRBD1 (5 bases). The CDR3 length is 14 residues. Germline V CDR1 and CDR2: SGHRS, YFSETQ. Trimming removed 2 bases at V and 4 bases at J, with 12 bases between. The variable domain in full, completed from reference TRBV5-1 and TRBJ1-2, reads KAGVTQTPRYLIKTRGQQVTLSCSPISGHRSVSWYQQTPGQGLQFLFEYFSETQRNKGNFPGRFSGRQFSNSRSEMNVSTLELGDSALYLCASSFGGEFYGYTFGSGTRLTVV.

The chain couples TRBV5-4 to TRBJ2-3; D remains unclear. CDR3 length equals 13 residues. The V end lost 3 bases, the J end lost 4 bases, and 9 bases lay between the germline ends. CDR1 and CDR2 from the germline V gene are SGHNT and YYREEE (reference sequence). Here the CDR3 DNA reads TGTGCCAGCAGCTCCGATATTGCAGATACGCAGTATTTT. Translated, it gives CASSSDIADTQYF.

This clone was observed a few times. The gene calls are TRBV4-2 and TRBJ1-2; D is perhaps TRBD1 (6 bases). The CDR3 contains 14 residues. Trimming cost V 0 bases and J 7 bases, with 12 bases left between them. The germline CDR1 and CDR2 sequences are LGHNA and YNFKEQ. The DNA for the CDR3 is TGTGCCAGCAGCCAAGATCGCGGGGGCGGTGGCTACACCTTC. Amino acid sequence: CASSQDRGGGGYTF.

The V call is TRBV7-9, the J call TRBJ1-3; D is unclear. This CDR3 is 15 amino acids long. The germline V and J ends were trimmed by 2 bases and 0 bases, with 8 bases remaining between them. Germline CDR1 reads SEHNR; CDR2 reads FQNEAQ (reference sequence). CDR3 nucleotide sequence: TGTGCCAGCAGCTTAACAGACTTCTCTGGAAACACCATATATTTT. This encodes CASSLTDFSGNTIYF. The entire variable domain, with the rest obtained from reference TRBV7-9 and TRBJ1-3, is as follows: DTGVSQNPRHKITKRGQNVTFRCDPISEHNRLYWYRQTLGQGPEFLTYFQNEAQLEKSRLLSDRFSAERPKGSFSTLEIQRTEQGDSAMYLCASSLTDFSGNTIYFGEGSWLTVV.

The chain employs TRBV7-9 and TRBJ2-7, with TRBD1 matching over 9 bases. Germline assignment: CDR1 SEHNR and CDR2 FQNEAQ (reference sequence). This CDR3 has 13 residues. The junction had 0 bases not matched to a gene; V was cut back by 4 bases and J by 2 bases. This chain's CDR3 is CASSWDRAYEQYF. In nucleotides, the CDR3 is TGTGCCAGCAGCTGGGACAGGGCCTACGAGCAGTACTTC.

This rearrangement joins TRBV28 to TRBJ2-7; no clear D gene. V lost 8 bases to trimming and J lost 3 bases, with 14 bases between them. Per the germline V gene, CDR1 is MDHEN and CDR2 is SYDVKM. There are 13 residues in the CDR3. CDR3 sequence reads: CASSTVPVYEQYF. Here the CDR3 DNA reads TGTGCCAGCTCCACCGTCCCAGTCTACGAGCAGTACTTC.

For this clone: One end of the junction does not line up with germline, which may come from a read error. Additional DNA sequences in this sample encode the identical CDR3. The V and J genes are TRBV7-2 and TRBJ1-3; TRBD1 matches at 10 bases. This CDR3 is 16 amino acids long. Germline assignment: CDR1 SGHTA and CDR2 FQGNSA. The CDR3 nucleotides are TGCGCCAGCAGCACCCGACAGGGGGCGCGGGGAAACACCATATATTTT. This sequence encodes CASSTRQGARGNTIYF.

The chain uses TRBV5-4 and TRBJ1-6; no definite D call. From germline, CDR1 is SGHNT and CDR2 YYREEE (reference sequence). Trimming took off 4 bases at V and 7 bases at J, with 3 bases between the two ends. The CDR3 totals 11 residues. For the CDR3, the DNA is TGTGCCAGCAGCGAGAATTCACCCCTCCACTTT. Amino acid sequence: CASSENSPLHF.

The gene calls are TRBV18 and TRBJ1-6; D unclear. The CDR3 is 13 residues long. CDR1 is KGHSH and CDR2 is LQKENI in the germline V gene. The V gene lost 2 bases and the J gene lost 13 bases, with 12 bases spanning the gap. CDR3: CASSPGLEFPLHF. CDR3 bases: TGTGCCAGCTCACCAGGCCTCGAGTTTCCCCTCCACTTT.

V gene TRBV21-1 combines with J gene TRBJ2-1; the table's D call, TRBD1, was not checked against the DNA. TRBV21-1 is an annotated pseudogene. This CDR3 comprises 13 residues. The CDR3, as DNA: TGCGCCCCCCTCTTTAGGGGTAGAGATGAGCAGTTCTTC. It specifies CAPLFRGRDEQFF.

The rearrangement joins TRBV6-1 to TRBJ2-2; TRBD2 might be the D (6 bases). Trimming took off 10 bases at V and 4 bases at J, with 13 bases between the two ends. Germline V gives CDR1 MNHNS, CDR2 SASEGT. The CDR3 loop spans 13 amino acids. The CDR3 region is CAIMMGGTGELFF. The DNA for the CDR3 is TGTGCCATCATGATGGGGGGCACCGGGGAGCTGTTTTTT.

The chain carries TRBV28 and TRBJ2-3; D ambiguous. The CDR3 totals 13 residues. Trimming removed 6 bases from V and 6 bases from J, with 13 bases in between. Per the germline V gene, CDR1 is MDHEN and CDR2 is SYDVKM. CDR3 amino acids: CASSGQPLDTQYF. CDR3 DNA sequence: TGTGCCAGCAGCGGGCAACCGCTCGATACGCAGTATTTT. Using reference TRBV28 and TRBJ2-3 for the parts outside the CDR3, the full variable domain is DVKVTQSSRYLVKRTGEKVFLECVQDMDHENMFWYRQDPGLGLRLIYFSYDVKMKEKGDIPEGYSVSREKKERFSLILESASTNQTSMYLCASSGQPLDTQYFGPGTRLTVL.

The chain is built from TRBV19 and TRBJ2-2; D gene ambiguous. Germline CDR1 and CDR2: LNHDA and SQIVND (reference sequence). There are 15 residues in the CDR3. Trimming shortened V by 0 bases and J by 2 bases, and 7 bases separated the two germline ends. CDR3 region: CASSIDLGNTGELFF. CDR3 DNA: TGTGCCAGTAGTATAGACCTCGGCAACACCGGGGAGCTGTTTTTT.

V and J are TRBV7-9 and TRBJ2-3; the D gene is possibly TRBD1 (5 bases). V was clipped by 5 bases and J by 1 base, with 13 bases between them. Germline-derived CDR1 and CDR2 are SEHNR and FQNEAQ (reference sequence). The CDR3 sequence is 15 residues long. In DNA form, the CDR3 reads TGTGCCAGCAGCGGGAAGACAGAACGCACAGATACGCAGTATTTT. Its protein product is CASSGKTERTDTQYF.

V is TRBV19 and J is TRBJ2-2, with 10 bases matching TRBD1. The CDR3 totals 15 residues. V was pared by 7 bases and J by 4 bases, with 6 bases of the junction left unmatched. Germline CDR1 is LNHDA and CDR2 is SQIVND (reference sequence). The chain's CDR3 is CASILGQGITGELFF. The DNA for the CDR3 is TGTGCCAGTATTCTGGGACAGGGGATCACCGGGGAGCTGTTTTTT. The variable domain in full, completed from reference TRBV19 and TRBJ2-2, reads DGGITQSPKYLFRKEGQNVTLSCEQNLNHDAMYWYRQDPGQGLRLIYYSQIVNDFQKGDIAEGYSVSREKKESFPLTVTSAQKNPTAFYLCASILGQGITGELFFGEGSRLTVL.

The rearrangement links TRBV5-1 to TRBJ1-4, with a possible D match to TRBD1 (5 bases). Germline V gene lookup returns CDR1 SGHRS and CDR2 YFSETQ. This CDR3 is 15 amino acids long. V was pared by 5 bases and J by 4 bases, with 15 bases between. CDR3 nucleotides: TGCGCCAGCAGTCCTGAGGGGCAGCTTAATGAAAAACTGTTTTTT. Its protein is CASSPEGQLNEKLFF.

This sequence joins TRBV9 and TRBJ2-3, with D tentatively TRBD1 (6 bases). Germline V lookup: CDR1 SGDLS, CDR2 YYNGEE. Trimming left V 0 bases short and J 4 bases short, with 12 bases between. The CDR3 has 15 amino acids. Here the CDR3 reads CASSVENRVADTQYF. The CDR3, as DNA: TGTGCCAGCAGCGTAGAGAACAGGGTGGCAGATACGCAGTATTTT.

The gene calls are TRBV10-3 and TRBJ1-6; D ambiguous. The CDR3 totals 13 residues. V lost 3 bases to trimming and J lost 5 bases, with 5 bases between them. The germline CDR1 and CDR2 sequences are ENHRY and SYGVKD. The CDR3 DNA is TGTGCCATCAGTGAAAACAATAATTCACCCCTCCACTTT. Translated: CAISENNNSPLHF.

The chain employs TRBV28 and TRBJ2-1, with D hard to call. Per the germline V gene, CDR1 is MDHEN and CDR2 is SYDVKM. The CDR3 spans 12 residues. The V and J ends lost 6 bases and 7 bases respectively, with 10 bases between them. The CDR3 here is CASRSFGNEQFF. CDR3 nucleotide sequence: TGTGCCAGCAGGTCATTCGGTAATGAGCAGTTCTTC.